A selection of T cell receptor beta chains follows, all from one sample in a study of cytomegalovirus exposure and HLA in healthy donors. Libraries were prepared by immunoSEQ multiplex PCR; TCRdb keeps only in-frame clonotypes and omits some of them. This sample carries around 130,000 clones, approximately 70% of them seen once, and the ten largest clones take under 3%. Source material: PBMCs. These receptors all stem from a woman aged 60 to 75 in good health and CMV-seropositive. The CDR3 runs from the conserved cysteine through the conserved F or W. Each record gives: CDR3 length, J gene, D gene, clone size, V gene, CDR3 DNA, CDR3 protein. The D gene is left open where the match is weak. The listing skips clone size in some rows; elsewhere it reads once, few, many or a size class.

17 | TRBJ1-5 | - | - | TRBV10-3 | TGTGCCATCAGTGAGTCGGGGAGTAAGGGGACTGGGCAGCCCCAGCATTTT | CAISESGSKGTGQPQHF
15 | TRBJ2-7 | - | - | TRBV5-1 | TGCGCCAGCAGCTTGATTCGGCAGACTACCTACGAGCAGTACTTC | CASSLIRQTTYEQYF
14 | TRBJ2-2 | TRBD2 | - | TRBV6-5 | TGTGCCAGCAGTAGCGGGACTCCCACCGGGGAGCTGTTTTTT | CASSSGTPTGELFF
14 | TRBJ1-2 | - | - | TRBV5-4 | TGTGCCAGCAGCTTGGTCGGACAGAACTATGGCTACACCTTC | CASSLVGQNYGYTF
19 | TRBJ1-2 | - | - | TRBV18 | TGTGCCAGCTCACTCGGGCCTCCGATCTCCCAAGGGGCTAACTATGGCTACACCTTC | CASSLGPPISQGANYGYTF
14 | TRBJ1-2 | - | - | TRBV9 | TGTGCCAGCAGCGTAGATGTAGATTACTATGGCTACACCTTC | CASSVDVDYYGYTF
16 | TRBJ2-2 | TRBD1 | - | TRBV19 | TGTGCCAGTAGTATAGGTTCGTGGACAGGGACCGGGGAGCTGTTTTTT | CASSIGSWTGTGELFF
15 | TRBJ2-7 | - | - | TRBV4-1 | TGCGCCAGCAGCCCTTCGGGTAGCAGCTCCTACGAGCAGTACTTC | CASSPSGSSSYEQYF
14 | TRBJ2-2 | - | once | TRBV27 | TGTGCCAGCAGTGCGGACAGCAACACCGGGGAGCTGTTTTTT | CASSADSNTGELFF
14 | TRBJ2-2 | - | once | TRBV5-1 | TGCGCCAGCACCCCACAGGGATACATCGGGGAGCTGTTTTTT | CASTPQGYIGELFF
15 | TRBJ2-7 | TRBD2 | - | TRBV6-5 | TGTGCCAGCAGTTACCAGCGGGGCCCCGGGTACGAGCAGTACTTC | CASSYQRGPGYEQYF
14 | TRBJ2-2 | - | few | TRBV6-5 | TGTGCCAGCAGTTATTTCTCGGGGACCGGGGAGCTGTTTTTT | CASSYFSGTGELFF
13 | TRBJ2-3 | - | - | TRBV27 | TGTGCCAGCATTGAGCGGAGCACAGATACGCAGTATTTT | CASIERSTDTQYF
12 | TRBJ1-1 | - | few | TRBV12-5 | TGTGCTAGTGGTTTGATCGACACTGAAGCTTTCTTT | CASGLIDTEAFF
16 | TRBJ2-7 | - | - | TRBV5-5 | TGTGCCAGCAGCTTGGCTGGTCAGGGAAGAGGCTACGAGCAGTACTTC | CASSLAGQGRGYEQYF
17 | TRBJ2-4 | TRBD1 | - | TRBV7-8 | TGTGCCAGCAGCTTAGCGCAGGGGGCCCCAGCCAAAAACATTCAGTACTTC | CASSLAQGAPAKNIQYF
10 | TRBJ2-1 | - | - | TRBV6-4 | TGTGCCAGCAGTGCGGGAGTTCGGTTCTTC | CASSAGVRFF
16 | TRBJ2-5 | TRBD2 | - | TRBV5-1 | TGCGCCAGCAGCTCCAGCGGGGGGGCCTTGCAAGAGACCCAGTACTTC | CASSSSGGALQETQYF
15 | TRBJ2-2 | TRBD1 | - | TRBV7-2 | TGTGCCAGCAGCTGGGGACAGGGGCTCACCGGGGAGCTGTTTTTT | CASSWGQGLTGELFF
13 | TRBJ2-3 | - | - | TRBV10-3 | TGTGCCATCAGTCCCAGGGGCACAGATACGCAGTATTTT | CAISPRGTDTQYF
14 | TRBJ1-6 | - | - | TRBV6-5 | TGTGCCAGCAGTATCCAGGGGTTAAATTCACCCCTCCACTTT | CASSIQGLNSPLHF
16 | TRBJ2-1 | TRBD1 | - | TRBV7-3 | TGTGCCAGCAGCTTAGCGACAGGGTACTCCTACAATGAGCAGTTCTTC | CASSLATGYSYNEQFF
13 | TRBJ1-1 | - | few | TRBV19 | TGTGCCAGTGCCGTCGAGCGTCGCACTGAAGCTTTCTTT | CASAVERRTEAFF
13 | TRBJ2-3 | - | - | TRBV6-5 | TGTGCCAGCAGCGCCCAGGGGGGTGATACGCAGTATTTT | CASSAQGGDTQYF
15 | TRBJ2-2 | TRBD2 | - | TRBV6-4 | TGTGCCAGCAGTGTCATCGGGGGGGCCACCGGGGAGCTGTTTTTT | CASSVIGGATGELFF
12 | TRBJ2-7 | TRBD1 | - | TRBV18 | TGTGCCAGCTCATACACAGGGGACGAGCAGTACTTC | CASSYTGDEQYF
14 | TRBJ2-5 | - | - | TRBV2 | TGTGCCAGCAGTAGAGACAGGAACCAAGAGACCCAGTACTTC | CASSRDRNQETQYF
14 | TRBJ1-5 | TRBD1 | - | TRBV6-5 | TGTGCCAGCAGTTACGGGGGACAGGGGGGGCCCCAGCATTTT | CASSYGGQGGPQHF
16 | TRBJ2-1 | - | - | TRBV9 | TGTGCCAGCAGCCCCCAGACAAAAAGCTCCTACAATGAGCAGTTCTTC | CASSPQTKSSYNEQFF
16 | TRBJ1-3 | - | - | TRBV6-1 | TGTGCCAGCAGTGAAGCTCAGGGCTATACTGGAAACACCATATATTTT | CASSEAQGYTGNTIYF
14 | TRBJ1-1 | - | - | TRBV15 | TGTGCCACCAGCAGAGCCACTTCCGCCGACAACGCTTTCTTT | CATSRATSADNAFF
12 | TRBJ1-2 | - | - | TRBV10-3 | TGTGCCTCGCGGGGGGCAGACTATGGCTACACCTTC | CASRGADYGYTF
12 | TRBJ2-5 | - | - | TRBV5-1 | TGCGCTAGCAGCTTGGATCAGGAGACCCAGTACTTC | CASSLDQETQYF
13 | TRBJ2-3 | TRBD1 | once | TRBV6-5 | TGTGCCAGCGGACAGGGGGACACAGATACGCAGTATTTT | CASGQGDTDTQYF
14 | TRBJ1-5 | TRBD1 | - | TRBV7-2 | TGTGCCAGCAGCACCCGACAGGGGAATCAGCCCCAGCATTTT | CASSTRQGNQPQHF
14 | TRBJ1-5 | - | - | TRBV7-6 | TGTGCCAGCAGCCCCGCGGGCACCCATCAGCCCCAGCATTTT | CASSPAGTHQPQHF
12 | TRBJ1-2 | - | - | TRBV27 | TGTGCCAGCAGTTTTTCCGGGGATGGCTACACCTTC | CASSFSGDGYTF
15 | TRBJ2-3 | TRBD2 | - | TRBV27 | TGTGCCAGCACCCATCAGGCTAGCGGGGCAGATACGCAGTATTTT | CASTHQASGADTQYF
12 | TRBJ1-1 | - | - | TRBV13 | TGTGCCAGCAGCAGCCGCCCGGCTGAAGCTTTCTTT | CASSSRPAEAFF
13 | TRBJ2-3 | TRBD2 | - | TRBV28 | TGTGCGACTGGCGGCGGCGGGGGAGATACGCAGTATTTT | CATGGGGGDTQYF
15 | TRBJ1-5 | TRBD1 | - | TRBV6-1 | TGTGCCAGCAGTTTGGGACAGGGGCCTGATCAGCCCCAGCATTTT | CASSLGQGPDQPQHF
12 | TRBJ2-7 | TRBD2 | - | TRBV10-1 | TGCGCCAGCAGTGAAGGGGCTAGCGGGCAGTACTTC | CASSEGASGQYF
8 | TRBJ2-1 | - | few | TRBV6-1 | TGTGCCTCCAGTGAGCAGTTCTTC | CASSEQFF
14 | TRBJ2-1 | - | - | TRBV2 | TGTGCCAGCAGAGGGGACTTCTCCTACAATGAGCAGTTCTTC | CASRGDFSYNEQFF
14 | TRBJ1-1 | - | - | TRBV10-1 | TGCGCCAGCAGTGACCAGACAGGGAACACTGAAGCTTTCTTT | CASSDQTGNTEAFF
15 | TRBJ1-2 | TRBD1 | - | TRBV18 | TGTGCCAGCTCACCAAGGAGGACAGGGAACTATGGCTACACCTTC | CASSPRRTGNYGYTF